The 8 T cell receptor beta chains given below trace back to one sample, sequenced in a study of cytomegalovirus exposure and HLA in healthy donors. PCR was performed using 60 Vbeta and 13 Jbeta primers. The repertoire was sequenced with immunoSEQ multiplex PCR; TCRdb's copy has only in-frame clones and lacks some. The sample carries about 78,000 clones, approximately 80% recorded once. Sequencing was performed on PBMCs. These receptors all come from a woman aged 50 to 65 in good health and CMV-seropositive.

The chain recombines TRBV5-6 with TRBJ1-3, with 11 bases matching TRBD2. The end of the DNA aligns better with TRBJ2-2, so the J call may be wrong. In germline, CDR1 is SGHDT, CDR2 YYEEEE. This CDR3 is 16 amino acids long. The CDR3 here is CASSPQGLAVAGELFF. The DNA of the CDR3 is TGTGCCAGCAGCCCTCAGGGACTAGCGGTCGCCGGGGAGCTGTTTTTT.

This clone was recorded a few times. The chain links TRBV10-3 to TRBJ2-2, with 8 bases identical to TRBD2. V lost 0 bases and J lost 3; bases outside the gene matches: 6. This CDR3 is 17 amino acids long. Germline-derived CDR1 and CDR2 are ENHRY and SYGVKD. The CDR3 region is CAISESTSGYYTGELFF. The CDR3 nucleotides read TGTGCCATCAGTGAGTCTACTAGCGGTTACTACACCGGGGAGCTGTTTTTT.

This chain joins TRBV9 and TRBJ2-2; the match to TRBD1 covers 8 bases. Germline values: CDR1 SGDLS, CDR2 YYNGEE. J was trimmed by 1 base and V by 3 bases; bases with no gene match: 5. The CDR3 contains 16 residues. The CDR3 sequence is CASSALGTGNTGELFF. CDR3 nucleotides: TGTGCCAGCAGCGCCCTGGGGACAGGGAACACCGGGGAGCTGTTTTTT.

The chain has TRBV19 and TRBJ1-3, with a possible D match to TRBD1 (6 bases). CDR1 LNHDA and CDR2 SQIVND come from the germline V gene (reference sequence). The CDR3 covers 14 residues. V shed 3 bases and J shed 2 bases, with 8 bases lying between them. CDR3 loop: CASSISGAGNTIYF. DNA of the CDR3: TGTGCCAGTAGTATTTCAGGGGCTGGAAACACCATATATTTT.

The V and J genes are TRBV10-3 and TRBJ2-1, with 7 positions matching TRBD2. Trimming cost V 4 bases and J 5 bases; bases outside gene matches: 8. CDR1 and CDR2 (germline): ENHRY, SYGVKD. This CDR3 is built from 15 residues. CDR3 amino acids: CAISGLGGDHNEQFF. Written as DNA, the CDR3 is TGTGCCATCAGTGGGTTGGGAGGGGACCACAATGAGCAGTTCTTC.

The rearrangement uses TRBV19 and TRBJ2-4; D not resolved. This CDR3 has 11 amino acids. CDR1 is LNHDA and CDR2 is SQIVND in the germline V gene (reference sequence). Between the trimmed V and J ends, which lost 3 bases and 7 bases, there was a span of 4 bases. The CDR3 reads CASSIMNIQYF. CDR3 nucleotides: TGTGCCAGTAGTATCATGAACATTCAGTACTTC.

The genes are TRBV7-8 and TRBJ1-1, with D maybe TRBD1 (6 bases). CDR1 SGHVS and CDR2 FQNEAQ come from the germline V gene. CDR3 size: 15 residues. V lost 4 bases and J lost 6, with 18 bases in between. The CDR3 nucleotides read TGTGCCAGCAGCTCCTGGGACACCCCCGGCGCTGAAGCTTTCTTT. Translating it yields CASSSWDTPGAEAFF.

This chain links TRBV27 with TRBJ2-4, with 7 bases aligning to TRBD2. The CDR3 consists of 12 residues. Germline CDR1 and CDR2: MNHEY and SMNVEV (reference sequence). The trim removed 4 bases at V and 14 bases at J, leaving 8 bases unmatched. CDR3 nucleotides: TGTGCCAGCAGTTCCGGGGGGAGAAGGGAGTACTTC. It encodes CASSSGGRREYF.